This T cell receptor (beta chain) came from a study of cytomegalovirus exposure and HLA in healthy donors. Across the whole study: Of roughly 400 genotyped donors, roughly 81% grouped in the Caucasian-associated ancestry cluster.

Germline V gene data show CDR1 as LGHNT and CDR2 as FRNRAP. The CDR3 has 15 amino acids. V shed 9 bases and J shed 1 base, with 18 bases lying between them. As to this clone: Its antigen is currently unknown.

The study, taken as a whole, reports: Presence/absence analyses took donor sequencing depth as roughly uniform. The dataset shows that most TCR sequences were rare, while some public TCRs occurred in many donors.

PCR primers comprised 60 Vbeta and 13 Jbeta primers. Only in-frame clones appear in the TCRdb table, and some are missing; sequencing was by immunoSEQ multiplex PCR. The table records approximately 170,000 clones, over 65% of them present only once. The genes are TRBV12-5 and TRBJ1-1, with D maybe TRBD1 (6 bases). The TCR was taken from a young man in good health and CMV-seropositive. The sequencing input was PBMCs. The CDR3 is CASTPEQGKNTEAFF. The CDR3 DNA sequence: TGTGCTAGCACACCCGAACAGGGAAAGAACACTGAAGCTTTCTTT.